A single sample is the source of the 3 T cell receptor beta chains below, sequenced in a study of neurological immune-mediated disorders. Using its own MiXCR run on the 5' RACE reads, TCRdb lists one record per CDR3 protein. The sample has around 130,000 distinct CDR3 sequences; roughly 3.2% are singletons. The sample consisted of PBMCs. The origin of the receptors is a woman under 40 with multiple sclerosis.

This clonotype has at least ten counts. The V call is TRBV4-1, the J call TRBJ1-1; TRBD1 agrees at 7 bases. CDR1 is MGHRA and CDR2 is YSYEKL in the germline V gene. The CDR3 contains 15 residues. With 4 bases clipped from V and 1 base from J, the junction kept 6 bases outside the gene matches. This CDR3 reads CASSPRQGQNTEAFF. The CDR3 DNA reads TGCGCCAGCAGCCCCCGACAGGGTCAGAACACTGAAGCTTTCTTT.

This clonotype was seen ten or more times. The chain carries TRBV20-1 and TRBJ1-2, with D maybe TRBD1 (5 bases). The germline gives CDR1 DFQATT, CDR2 SNEGSKA (reference sequence). The CDR3 contains 14 residues. Trimming left V 5 bases short and J 7 bases short, with 20 bases between. DNA for the CDR3: TGCAGTGCTCCCGGACCTGCCAGGGCAGGTGGCTACACCTTC. It yields the protein CSAPGPARAGGYTF.

This clonotype was seen ten or more times. The chain uses TRBV20-1 and TRBJ2-3, with D possibly matching TRBD2 (5 bases). Trimming pared 4 bases from V and 1 base from J, leaving 15 bases between. This CDR3 is built from 15 residues. CDR1 is DFQATT, CDR2 SNEGSKA, per germline (reference sequence). The CDR3 nucleotides are TGCAGTGCTAAAAGCGGATTCGCCCGCACAGATACGCAGTATTTT. Translating gives CSAKSGFARTDTQYF.